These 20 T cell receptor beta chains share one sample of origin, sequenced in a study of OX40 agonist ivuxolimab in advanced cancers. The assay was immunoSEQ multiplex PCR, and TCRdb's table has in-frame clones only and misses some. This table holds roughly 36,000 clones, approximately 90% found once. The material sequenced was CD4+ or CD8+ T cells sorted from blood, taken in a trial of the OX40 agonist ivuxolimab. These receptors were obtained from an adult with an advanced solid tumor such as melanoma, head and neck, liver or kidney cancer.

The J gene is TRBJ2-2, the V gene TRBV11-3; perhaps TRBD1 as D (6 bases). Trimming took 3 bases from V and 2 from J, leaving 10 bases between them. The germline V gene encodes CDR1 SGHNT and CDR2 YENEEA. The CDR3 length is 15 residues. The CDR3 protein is CASSFRTANTGELFF. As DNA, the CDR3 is TGTGCCAGCAGCTTTCGGACAGCCAACACCGGGGAGCTGTTTTTT.

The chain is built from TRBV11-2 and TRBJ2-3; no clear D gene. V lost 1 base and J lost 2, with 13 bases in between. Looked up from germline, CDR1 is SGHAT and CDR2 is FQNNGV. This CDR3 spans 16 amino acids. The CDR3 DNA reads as TGTGCCAGCAGCTTAGGTCGCGACCTATCCACAGATACGCAGTATTTT. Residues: CASSLGRDLSTDTQYF.

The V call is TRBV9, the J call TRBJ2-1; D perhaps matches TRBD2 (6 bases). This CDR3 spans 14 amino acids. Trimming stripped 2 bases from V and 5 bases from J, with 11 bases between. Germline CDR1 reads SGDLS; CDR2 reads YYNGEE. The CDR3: CASSVASEHNEQFF. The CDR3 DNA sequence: TGTGCCAGCAGCGTGGCTAGCGAACACAATGAGCAGTTCTTC.

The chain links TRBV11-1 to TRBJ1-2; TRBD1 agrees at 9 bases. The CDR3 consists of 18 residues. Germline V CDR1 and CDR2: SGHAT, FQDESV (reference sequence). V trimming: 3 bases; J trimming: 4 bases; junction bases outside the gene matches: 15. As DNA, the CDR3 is TGTGCCAGCAGCTTCACAGACACAGGGGGCGGATTTGGCTATGGCTACACCTTC. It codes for CASSFTDTGGGFGYGYTF.

CDR3 nucleotides: TGTGCCAGCAGTCCTGACGGGTCGGCGTACGAGCAGTACTTC. Protein: CASSPDGSAYEQYF. The chain joins TRBV2 to TRBJ2-7; D ambiguous. The V gene lost 5 bases and the J gene lost 4 bases, with 15 bases spanning the gap. Germline CDR1 and CDR2: SNHLY and FYNNEI. The CDR3 is 14 residues long.

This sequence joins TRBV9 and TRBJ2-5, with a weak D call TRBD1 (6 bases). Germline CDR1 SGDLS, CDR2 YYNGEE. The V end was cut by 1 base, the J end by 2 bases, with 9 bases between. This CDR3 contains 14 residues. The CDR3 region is CASSVTTGQETQYF. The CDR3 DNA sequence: TGTGCCAGCAGCGTAACCACAGGGCAAGAGACCCAGTACTTC.

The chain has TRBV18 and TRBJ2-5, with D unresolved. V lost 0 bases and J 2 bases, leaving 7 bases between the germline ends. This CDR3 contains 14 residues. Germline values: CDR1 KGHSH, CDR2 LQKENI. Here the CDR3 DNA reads TGTGCCAGCTCACCACCGGGAAGTCAAGAGACCCAGTACTTC. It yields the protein CASSPPGSQETQYF.

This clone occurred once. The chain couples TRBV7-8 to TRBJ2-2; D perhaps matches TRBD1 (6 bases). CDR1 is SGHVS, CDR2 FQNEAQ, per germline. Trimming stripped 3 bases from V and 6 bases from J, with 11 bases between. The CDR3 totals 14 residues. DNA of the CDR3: TGTGCCAGCAGCTTGCGGACAGTTTCCGGGGAGCTGTTTTTT. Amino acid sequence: CASSLRTVSGELFF.

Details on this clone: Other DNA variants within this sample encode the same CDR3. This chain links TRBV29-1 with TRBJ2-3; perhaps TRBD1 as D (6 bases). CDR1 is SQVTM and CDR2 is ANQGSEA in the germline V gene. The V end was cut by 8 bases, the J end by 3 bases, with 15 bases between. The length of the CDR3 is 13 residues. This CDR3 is CSLQGMGTDTQYF. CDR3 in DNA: TGCAGCCTACAGGGTATGGGGACAGATACGCAGTATTTT.

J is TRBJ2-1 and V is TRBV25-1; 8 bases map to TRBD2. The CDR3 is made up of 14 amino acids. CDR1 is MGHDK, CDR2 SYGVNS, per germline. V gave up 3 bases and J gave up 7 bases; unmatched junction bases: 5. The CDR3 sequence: CASSDGGGGNEQFF. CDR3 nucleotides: TGTGCCAGCAGTGATGGGGGCGGGGGGAATGAGCAGTTCTTC.

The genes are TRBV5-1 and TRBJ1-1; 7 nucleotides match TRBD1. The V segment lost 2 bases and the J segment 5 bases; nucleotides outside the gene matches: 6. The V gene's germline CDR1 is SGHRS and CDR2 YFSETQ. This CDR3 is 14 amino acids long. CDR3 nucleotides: TGCGCCAGCAGCTTAGCGACAGGGAGGACTGAAGCTTTCTTT. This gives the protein CASSLATGRTEAFF.

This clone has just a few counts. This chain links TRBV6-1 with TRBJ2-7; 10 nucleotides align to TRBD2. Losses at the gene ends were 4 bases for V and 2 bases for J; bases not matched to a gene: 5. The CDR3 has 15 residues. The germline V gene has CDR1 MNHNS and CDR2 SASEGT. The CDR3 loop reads CASSGGLAQAYEQYF. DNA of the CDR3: TGTGCCAGCAGTGGGGGACTAGCGCAGGCCTACGAGCAGTACTTC.

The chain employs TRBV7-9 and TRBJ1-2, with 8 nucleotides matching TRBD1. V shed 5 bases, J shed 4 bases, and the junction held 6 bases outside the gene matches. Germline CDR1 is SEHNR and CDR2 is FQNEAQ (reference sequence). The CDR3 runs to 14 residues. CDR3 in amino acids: CASSRGQGPYGYTF. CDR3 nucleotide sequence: TGTGCCAGCAGCCGCGGACAGGGCCCCTATGGCTACACCTTC.

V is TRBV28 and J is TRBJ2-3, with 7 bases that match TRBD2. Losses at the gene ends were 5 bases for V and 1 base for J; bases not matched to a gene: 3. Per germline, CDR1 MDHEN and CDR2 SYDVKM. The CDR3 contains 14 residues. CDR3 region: CASSPSGGTDTQYF. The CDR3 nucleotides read TGTGCCAGCAGTCCCAGCGGGGGCACAGATACGCAGTATTTT. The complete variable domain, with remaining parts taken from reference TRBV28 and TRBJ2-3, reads DVKVTQSSRYLVKRTGEKVFLECVQDMDHENMFWYRQDPGLGLRLIYFSYDVKMKEKGDIPEGYSVSREKKERFSLILESASTNQTSMYLCASSPSGGTDTQYFGPGTRLTVL.

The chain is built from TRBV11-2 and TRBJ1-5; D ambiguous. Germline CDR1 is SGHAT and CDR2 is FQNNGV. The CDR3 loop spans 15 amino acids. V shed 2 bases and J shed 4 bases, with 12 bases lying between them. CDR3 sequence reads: CASSLTPGENQPQHF. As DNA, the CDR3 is TGTGCCAGCAGCTTAACTCCCGGGGAGAATCAGCCCCAGCATTTT.

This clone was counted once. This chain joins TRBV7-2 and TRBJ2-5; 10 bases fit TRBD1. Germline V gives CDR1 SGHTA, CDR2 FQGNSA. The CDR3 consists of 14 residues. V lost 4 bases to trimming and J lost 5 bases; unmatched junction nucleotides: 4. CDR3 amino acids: CASSSTGGRETQYF. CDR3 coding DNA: TGTGCCAGCAGCTCGACAGGGGGCCGGGAGACCCAGTACTTC.

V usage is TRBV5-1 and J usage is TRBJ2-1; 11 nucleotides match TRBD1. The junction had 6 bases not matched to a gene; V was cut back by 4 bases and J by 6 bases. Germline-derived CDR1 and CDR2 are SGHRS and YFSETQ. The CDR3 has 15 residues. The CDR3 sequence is CASSPFGTGGNEQFF. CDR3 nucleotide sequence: TGCGCCAGCAGCCCCTTCGGGACAGGGGGCAATGAGCAGTTCTTC.

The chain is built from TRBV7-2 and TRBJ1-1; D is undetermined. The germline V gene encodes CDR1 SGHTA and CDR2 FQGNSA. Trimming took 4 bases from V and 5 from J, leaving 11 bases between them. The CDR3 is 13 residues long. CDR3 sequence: CASSYRVNTEAFF. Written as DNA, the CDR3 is TGTGCCAGCAGCTATAGGGTTAATACTGAAGCTTTCTTT.

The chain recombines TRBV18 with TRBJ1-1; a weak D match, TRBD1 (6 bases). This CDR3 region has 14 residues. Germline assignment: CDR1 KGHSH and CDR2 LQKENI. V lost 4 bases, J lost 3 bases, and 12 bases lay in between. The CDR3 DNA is TGTGCCAGCTCACAAGGGGGGCAGGACACTGAAGCTTTCTTT. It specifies CASSQGGQDTEAFF. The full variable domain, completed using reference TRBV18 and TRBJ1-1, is NAGVMQNPRHLVRRRGQEARLRCSPMKGHSHVYWYRQLPEEGLKFMVYLQKENIIDESGMPKERFSAEFPKEGPSILRIQQVVRGDSAAYFCASSQGGQDTEAFFGQGTRLTVV.

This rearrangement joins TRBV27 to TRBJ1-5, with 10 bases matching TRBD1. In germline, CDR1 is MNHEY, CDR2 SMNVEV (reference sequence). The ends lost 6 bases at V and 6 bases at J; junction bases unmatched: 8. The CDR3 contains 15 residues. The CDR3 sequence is CASSNDRDRGQPQHF. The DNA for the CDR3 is TGTGCCAGCAGCAATGACCGGGACAGGGGTCAGCCCCAGCATTTT.